A selection of T cell receptor beta chains follows, all from one sample in a study of blood T cell repertoires in COVID-19. TCRdb's table, derived via immunoSEQ multiplex PCR, lists solely in-frame clones and lacks some. The top ten hold about 4.1% of the sample, which has about 300,000 clones, 65% to 90% seen once. The sample comprised PBMCs or T cells enriched from blood (not recorded which). These receptors all stem from a man aged 25-45 years who had recovered from COVID-19. CDR3s include the opening cysteine and the closing phenylalanine or tryptophan. The D gene is left open where the match is weak. A row's size may be missing; if present it is once, few, many or a size class.

V gene: TRBV7-2; D gene: TRBD2; J gene: TRBJ2-2; clone size: .; CDR3 protein: CASSLSPAGGPGELFF; CDR3 DNA: TGTGCCAGCAGCTTATCCCCAGCGGGGGGCCCCGGGGAGCTGTTTTTT
V gene: TRBV5-1; D gene: TRBD1; J gene: TRBJ2-3; clone size: .; CDR3 protein: CASSGQTSTDTQYF; CDR3 DNA: TGCGCCAGCTCGGGACAGACGAGCACAGATACGCAGTATTTT
V gene: TRBV27; D gene: .; J gene: TRBJ2-3; clone size: .; CDR3 protein: CASSSGFGTDTQYF; CDR3 DNA: TGTGCCAGCAGTTCCGGTTTTGGCACAGATACGCAGTATTTT
V gene: TRBV28; D gene: .; J gene: TRBJ1-5; clone size: .; CDR3 protein: CASSLSTRGRNQPQHF; CDR3 DNA: TGTGCCAGCAGTTTATCCACCAGGGGAAGAAATCAGCCCCAGCATTTT
V gene: TRBV19; D gene: .; J gene: TRBJ1-2; clone size: .; CDR3 protein: CASSLQGSNYGYTF; CDR3 DNA: TGTGCCAGTAGTCTACAGGGCTCTAACTATGGCTACACCTTC
V gene: TRBV10-3; D gene: .; J gene: TRBJ1-1; clone size: .; CDR3 protein: CAISESSGFTEAFF; CDR3 DNA: TGTGCCATCAGTGAGTCCTCAGGGTTCACTGAAGCTTTCTTT
V gene: TRBV7-9; D gene: .; J gene: TRBJ1-2; clone size: .; CDR3 protein: CASSDRRSYGYTF; CDR3 DNA: TGTGCCAGCAGCGACAGGCGTTCTTATGGCTACACCTTC
V gene: TRBV28; D gene: .; J gene: TRBJ1-1; clone size: .; CDR3 protein: CASSSASRGQNTEAFF; CDR3 DNA: TGTGCCAGCAGTTCTGCTTCCCGGGGACAGAACACTGAAGCTTTCTTT
V gene: TRBV9; D gene: .; J gene: TRBJ1-2; clone size: .; CDR3 protein: CASSVLAGKDGYTF; CDR3 DNA: TGTGCCAGCAGCGTACTGGCAGGGAAGGATGGCTACACCTTC
V gene: TRBV7-8; D gene: .; J gene: TRBJ1-5; clone size: .; CDR3 protein: CASSLSGGENQPQHF; CDR3 DNA: TGTGCCAGCAGCCTATCGGGAGGGGAGAATCAGCCCCAGCATTTT
V gene: TRBV12-5; D gene: .; J gene: TRBJ1-1; clone size: .; CDR3 protein: CASRGEGKTEAFF; CDR3 DNA: TGTGCTAGTAGGGGGGAGGGGAAGACTGAAGCTTTCTTT
V gene: TRBV19; D gene: .; J gene: TRBJ1-5; clone size: .; CDR3 protein: CASSIGSLTGRANQPQHF; CDR3 DNA: TGTGCCAGTAGTATCGGAAGTTTGACAGGCCGGGCAAATCAGCCCCAGCATTTT
V gene: TRBV19; D gene: .; J gene: TRBJ1-5; clone size: .; CDR3 protein: CASTPRVYSNQPQHF; CDR3 DNA: TGTGCCAGTACCCCCCGGGTCTATAGCAATCAGCCCCAGCATTTT
V gene: TRBV7-9; D gene: .; J gene: TRBJ1-1; clone size: .; CDR3 protein: CASSRSGLNTEAFF; CDR3 DNA: TGTGCCAGCAGTCGCTCCGGTTTGAACACTGAAGCTTTCTTT
V gene: TRBV3-1/TRBV3-2; D gene: TRBD2; J gene: TRBJ2-7; clone size: .; CDR3 protein: CASSLIAGRSYEQYF; CDR3 DNA: TGTGCCAGCAGCCTGATAGCGGGAAGGTCCTACGAGCAGTACTTC
V gene: TRBV6-5; D gene: .; J gene: TRBJ2-2; clone size: .; CDR3 protein: CASALANTGELFF; CDR3 DNA: TGTGCCAGCGCACTCGCGAACACCGGGGAGCTGTTTTTT
V gene: TRBV5-4; D gene: .; J gene: TRBJ2-3; clone size: .; CDR3 protein: CASSLVLMGSADTQYF; CDR3 DNA: TGTGCCAGCAGCTTGGTACTGATGGGGAGTGCAGATACGCAGTATTTT
V gene: TRBV7-2; D gene: .; J gene: TRBJ2-1; clone size: .; CDR3 protein: CASSLDGRDSYSEQFF; CDR3 DNA: TGTGCCAGCAGCTTAGACGGCAGGGATTCTTATAGTGAGCAGTTCTTC
V gene: TRBV2; D gene: .; J gene: TRBJ2-7; clone size: .; CDR3 protein: CAGGRAPPLEQYF; CDR3 DNA: TGTGCCGGAGGTCGGGCCCCGCCTTTGGAGCAGTACTTC
V gene: TRBV24-1; D gene: TRBD1; J gene: TRBJ1-2; clone size: .; CDR3 protein: CATSGDRNYGYTF; CDR3 DNA: TGTGCCACCAGTGGGGACAGGAACTATGGCTACACCTTC
V gene: TRBV15; D gene: TRBD1; J gene: TRBJ2-7; clone size: .; CDR3 protein: CATSSTFVRTGSIGEQYF; CDR3 DNA: TGTGCCACCAGCAGCACATTCGTCCGGACAGGGAGTATTGGCGAGCAGTACTTC
V gene: TRBV19; D gene: TRBD1; J gene: TRBJ2-7; clone size: few; CDR3 protein: CASSIRRLDRGFHEQYF; CDR3 DNA: TGTGCCAGTAGTATAAGGCGATTGGACAGGGGATTCCACGAGCAGTACTTC
V gene: TRBV7-2; D gene: .; J gene: TRBJ2-7; clone size: once; CDR3 protein: CASSWDKRGYEQYF; CDR3 DNA: TGTGCCAGCAGCTGGGACAAACGTGGCTACGAGCAGTACTTC
V gene: TRBV5-1; D gene: TRBD1; J gene: TRBJ1-6; clone size: .; CDR3 protein: CASDSGTANSPLHF; CDR3 DNA: TGCGCCAGCGACTCGGGGACAGCAAATTCACCCCTCCACTTT
V gene: TRBV11-3; D gene: TRBD2; J gene: TRBJ2-1; clone size: .; CDR3 protein: CASSLGGGGSSYNEQFF; CDR3 DNA: TGTGCCAGCAGCTTAGGAGGCGGGGGAAGCTCCTACAATGAGCAGTTCTTC
V gene: TRBV18; D gene: TRBD2; J gene: TRBJ2-7; clone size: .; CDR3 protein: CASSQSSGLAASYEQYF; CDR3 DNA: TGTGCCAGCTCACAAAGCTCGGGACTAGCGGCATCCTACGAGCAGTACTTC
V gene: TRBV19; D gene: .; J gene: TRBJ2-4; clone size: .; CDR3 protein: CASSMDSLLAKNIQYF; CDR3 DNA: TGTGCCAGTAGTATGGACAGCTTACTAGCCAAAAACATTCAGTACTTC
V gene: TRBV7-9; D gene: .; J gene: TRBJ2-1; clone size: few; CDR3 protein: CASSEYNEQFF; CDR3 DNA: TGTGCCAGCAGCGAGTACAATGAGCAGTTCTTC
V gene: TRBV4-1; D gene: .; J gene: TRBJ2-3; clone size: .; CDR3 protein: CASSQPGGTDTQYF; CDR3 DNA: TGCGCCAGCAGCCAACCCGGGGGTACAGATACGCAGTATTTT
V gene: TRBV7-7; D gene: TRBD1; J gene: TRBJ2-7; clone size: .; CDR3 protein: CASSSGPGQGGEQYF; CDR3 DNA: TGTGCTAGCAGCTCCGGCCCGGGACAGGGTGGCGAGCAGTACTTC
V gene: TRBV30; D gene: .; J gene: TRBJ2-7; clone size: .; CDR3 protein: CAWSVQGQPGREQYF; CDR3 DNA: TGTGCCTGGAGTGTACAAGGACAGCCAGGCAGGGAGCAGTACTTC
V gene: TRBV7-6; D gene: .; J gene: TRBJ2-2; clone size: .; CDR3 protein: CASSLGPGREAGELFF; CDR3 DNA: TGTGCCAGCAGCTTAGGCCCCGGCAGGGAGGCCGGGGAGCTGTTTTTT
V gene: TRBV30; D gene: .; J gene: TRBJ2-6; clone size: .; CDR3 protein: CAWRGPSGANVLTF; CDR3 DNA: TGTGCCTGGAGGGGGCCCTCTGGGGCCAACGTCCTGACTTTC
V gene: TRBV11-3; D gene: .; J gene: TRBJ1-2; clone size: .; CDR3 protein: CASSLVAGTANGYTF; CDR3 DNA: TGTGCCAGCAGCTTAGTAGCGGGGACGGCGAATGGCTACACCTTC
V gene: TRBV30; D gene: .; J gene: TRBJ2-6; clone size: .; CDR3 protein: CACPLREAGTGANVLTF; CDR3 DNA: TGTGCCTGCCCACTCAGAGAGGCTGGCACTGGGGCCAACGTCCTGACTTTC
V gene: TRBV6-4; D gene: TRBD2; J gene: TRBJ2-1; clone size: .; CDR3 protein: CASSTSGGAGYNEQFF; CDR3 DNA: TGTGCCAGCAGTACTAGCGGGGGGGCCGGGTACAATGAGCAGTTCTTC
V gene: TRBV6-5; D gene: .; J gene: TRBJ1-1; clone size: .; CDR3 protein: CASSTDSLNTEAFF; CDR3 DNA: TGTGCCAGCAGTACGGACAGTTTGAACACTGAAGCTTTCTTT
V gene: TRBV27; D gene: .; J gene: TRBJ1-5; clone size: .; CDR3 protein: CASRSGGASNQPQHF; CDR3 DNA: TGTGCCAGCCGATCCGGGGGGGCGAGCAATCAGCCCCAGCATTTT
V gene: TRBV11-2; D gene: .; J gene: TRBJ2-2; clone size: .; CDR3 protein: CASSLQGELFF; CDR3 DNA: TGTGCCAGCAGCCTACAGGGGGAGCTGTTTTTT
V gene: TRBV11-3; D gene: .; J gene: TRBJ1-2; clone size: once; CDR3 protein: CASSFGTEINGGTF; CDR3 DNA: TGTGCCAGCAGCTTCGGGACTGAAATAAACGGGGGGACCTTC
V gene: TRBV6-5; D gene: TRBD1; J gene: TRBJ1-4; clone size: .; CDR3 protein: CASSYDRGDEKLFF; CDR3 DNA: TGTGCCAGCAGTTACGACAGGGGTGATGAAAAACTGTTTTTT
V gene: TRBV18; D gene: TRBD1; J gene: TRBJ1-1; clone size: .; CDR3 protein: CASSLRQGLANTEAFF; CDR3 DNA: TGTGCCAGCTCACTCCGACAGGGGTTGGCGAACACTGAAGCTTTCTTT
V gene: TRBV7-9; D gene: .; J gene: TRBJ2-1; clone size: .; CDR3 protein: CASSLSLAGGQLVYEQFF; CDR3 DNA: TGTGCCAGCAGCTTAAGTCTTGCGGGCGGGCAACTTGTCTATGAGCAGTTCTTC
V gene: TRBV9; D gene: TRBD2; J gene: TRBJ2-7; clone size: .; CDR3 protein: CASSAPGTSGSSEQYF; CDR3 DNA: TGTGCCAGCAGCGCGCCCGGGACTAGCGGGAGTTCCGAGCAGTACTTC
V gene: TRBV27; D gene: .; J gene: TRBJ1-2; clone size: .; CDR3 protein: CASSLSTGQNYGYTF; CDR3 DNA: TGTGCCAGCAGTTTGTCGACAGGACAGAACTATGGCTACACCTTC
V gene: TRBV27; D gene: TRBD1; J gene: TRBJ1-1; clone size: .; CDR3 protein: CASSRFGQALTEAFF; CDR3 DNA: TGTGCCAGCAGTCGGTTCGGACAGGCCCTTACTGAAGCTTTCTTT
V gene: TRBV6-5; D gene: .; J gene: TRBJ1-6; clone size: .; CDR3 protein: CASRGGQDYSPLHF; CDR3 DNA: TGTGCCAGCAGAGGAGGTCAGGATTATTCACCCCTCCACTTT
V gene: TRBV5-1; D gene: TRBD2; J gene: TRBJ2-1; clone size: .; CDR3 protein: CASSLLAGESYNEQFF; CDR3 DNA: TGCGCCAGCAGCTTACTGGCGGGAGAGTCCTACAATGAGCAGTTCTTC
V gene: TRBV28; D gene: TRBD1; J gene: TRBJ2-7; clone size: .; CDR3 protein: CASSKPGGPYEQYF; CDR3 DNA: TGTGCCAGCAGCAAACCAGGGGGCCCCTACGAGCAGTACTTC
V gene: TRBV9; D gene: .; J gene: TRBJ2-3; clone size: .; CDR3 protein: CASSVGGQTDTQYF; CDR3 DNA: TGTGCCAGCAGCGTAGGTGGGCAAACAGATACGCAGTATTTT
V gene: TRBV30; D gene: TRBD1; J gene: TRBJ1-6; clone size: few; CDR3 protein: CASRQGIGSPLHF; CDR3 DNA: TGTGCCTCGCGACAGGGGATCGGTTCACCCCTCCACTTT
V gene: TRBV6-2/TRBV6-3; D gene: TRBD1; J gene: TRBJ1-1; clone size: .; CDR3 protein: CASSPNRGTTEAFF; CDR3 DNA: TGTGCCAGCAGCCCCAACAGGGGGACCACTGAAGCTTTCTTT
V gene: TRBV11-3; D gene: .; J gene: TRBJ2-7; clone size: few; CDR3 protein: CASSTPTGEQYF; CDR3 DNA: TGTGCCAGCAGCACCCCCACAGGGGAGCAGTACTTC
V gene: TRBV5-1; D gene: TRBD2; J gene: TRBJ2-1; clone size: .; CDR3 protein: CASSPWGLAVNNEQFF; CDR3 DNA: TGCGCCAGCAGCCCGTGGGGACTAGCGGTTAACAATGAGCAGTTCTTC
V gene: TRBV30; D gene: TRBD1; J gene: TRBJ1-2; clone size: .; CDR3 protein: CAWGQGGVGYTF; CDR3 DNA: TGTGCCTGGGGACAGGGAGGAGTCGGCTACACCTTC
V gene: TRBV5-1; D gene: .; J gene: TRBJ1-2; clone size: .; CDR3 protein: CASSLGDKIYGYTF; CDR3 DNA: TGCGCCAGCAGCTTGGGGGACAAGATCTATGGCTACACCTTC
V gene: TRBV28; D gene: .; J gene: TRBJ1-2; clone size: .; CDR3 protein: CASSQEGYGYTF; CDR3 DNA: TGTGCCAGCAGTCAAGAGGGCTATGGCTACACCTTC
V gene: TRBV29-1; D gene: TRBD2; J gene: TRBJ2-1; clone size: .; CDR3 protein: CSVEREGSNEQFF; CDR3 DNA: TGCAGCGTTGAGCGGGAGGGAAGCAATGAGCAGTTCTTC
V gene: TRBV11-2; D gene: TRBD2; J gene: TRBJ2-7; clone size: .; CDR3 protein: CASSLGGTSERKQYF; CDR3 DNA: TGTGCCAGCAGCTTAGGAGGGACTAGCGAAAGGAAGCAGTACTTC